This T cell receptor (beta chain) was retrieved from a study of shared clonotypes between healthy human individuals (dated by TCRdb to 2019 to 2021). About the investigation overall: A few men and two women, aged 18 to 49 years, made up the cohort. Per donor, three plates each were used for CD4 naive and CD4 memory, two for CD8 naive, and one for CD8 memory. Between about 0.85 and 8.9 billion PBMCs per donor were obtained by leukapheresis. To increase sequencing depth and limit assay-specific biases, TCR repertoire library preparation and sequencing were carried out by different laboratories using diverse techniques. To estimate repertoire size and how much clonotypes are shared between individuals, the study performed deep sequencing of blood TCR repertoires from five healthy adults. On the study overall, not on this receptor specifically: Incomplete sequencing was indicated by rarefaction of sorted-subset datasets, despite the large sequencing depth. Sampling was restricted to blood, and TCR repertoires in tissues likely differ from the TCR repertoires found in blood. Higher generation probabilities were observed for clonotypes shared by all four sorted-subset donors than for non-shared clonotypes. Pairwise subsampling indicated that sequencing depth was expected to affect the degree of clonotype sharing among donors. Around 5.4% of naive CD4, 3.5% of naive CD8, around 2.3% of memory CD4, and 0.4% of memory CD8 clonotypes were shared across several donors. Larger estimated clonotype richness was generally found for naive subsets than for memory subsets. Because the study included only a small number of donors, the genetic and exposure-history diversity represented was limited.

Using the deep immunoSEQ assay, multiplex PCR amplified TCR CDR3 regions from genomic DNA. Genomic DNA extracted from each cell subset was distributed evenly over all wells of several immunoSEQ 96-well plates, and each plate served as one replicate. Each replicate PCR for sorted subsets received 200 ng genomic DNA, equal to about 30,000 T cell genomes. Purified libraries were quantified with a Qubit 3.0 fluorometer, sized on a Bioanalyzer 2100, and re-quantified with the KAPA Library Quantification kit. Each immunoSEQ 96-well plate was sequenced on its own single-read 150-cycle Illumina NextSeq 550 flow cell. The original pipeline was this. The immunoSEQ output contained only junctional sequences without quality scores, so filtering could not match that applied to full-length reads. Sequences were annotated with PyIR, a Python wrapper for IgBLAST v1.9, using IMGT germline references to assign V/J genes and CDR3. Any read was removed if the V/J assignment was weak (E-value above 1e-6), the CDR3 was missing, or the read contained stop codons, out-of-frame junctions, or ambiguous translated residues. V3J clonotypes were defined as sequences sharing the same inferred V gene, J gene, and CDR3 amino acid sequence. Percentage overlap between repertoires was computed as shared unique clonotypes divided by the size of the smaller repertoire. RTK rarefaction, the Chao1 estimator, and Recon v2.1 estimates of unobserved clonotypes were used to assess repertoire richness. OLGA was used to compute generation probabilities for all TCRbeta clonotypes that the gDNA method yielded from several donors. In TCRdb, the immuneACCESS table is reduced to in-frame sequences with V and J assigned. These tables do not hold every clone; where another copy was compared, an unresolved V gene accounts for under half, and the others remain unexplained. Clone size and the V and J calls come from that table; the DNA yielded D and trimming. The sample table records around 600,000 clones; approximately 95% of these occur just once. The ten largest clones represent about 0.11% of the sample.

The CDR1 and CDR2 encoded by the germline V gene (reference sequence) are MNHNY and SVGAGI. At the junction V is shortened by 0 bases and J by 4 bases, with 9 bases in between. The CDR3 spans 14 residues, from the cysteine through the phenylalanine. Only the CDR3 part of the read is kept: 42 bases, read in frame from the first base. CD8 naive samples were CD45RO-negative cells positively selected for CCR7, giving a CD45RA+CCR7+ population that excluded TemRA cells. Donors were healthy HIV-negative adults with no recently reported acute infections or vaccinations. Every donor was a Caucasian adult residing in Nashville, Tennessee, USA. After blood collection by leukapheresis, PBMCs were isolated using Ficoll-Histopaque density gradient centrifugation and then cryopreserved in the vapor phase of liquid nitrogen. Analytical flow cytometry was used to check the purity and quantity of every magnetically sorted T cell population. Each sorted fraction had its genomic DNA isolated and then quantified by UV absorbance on a Nanodrop 2000c.

As for this clone: The specificity of this receptor is unknown. Base qualities were left out, and no much larger clone turns up one base away.

The rearrangement combines TRBV6-6 with TRBJ1-2; the D gene cannot be named for sure. Sequenced material: naive CD8+ T cells sorted from blood. The cell subset or site label, as the study defines it: CD45RA+CCR7+. This receptor was taken from a woman younger than 45 in good health. The nucleotides read TGTGCCAGCAGTTACTCGAACGGTCCCTATGGCTACACCTTC. Its coded protein is CASSYSNGPYGYTF.